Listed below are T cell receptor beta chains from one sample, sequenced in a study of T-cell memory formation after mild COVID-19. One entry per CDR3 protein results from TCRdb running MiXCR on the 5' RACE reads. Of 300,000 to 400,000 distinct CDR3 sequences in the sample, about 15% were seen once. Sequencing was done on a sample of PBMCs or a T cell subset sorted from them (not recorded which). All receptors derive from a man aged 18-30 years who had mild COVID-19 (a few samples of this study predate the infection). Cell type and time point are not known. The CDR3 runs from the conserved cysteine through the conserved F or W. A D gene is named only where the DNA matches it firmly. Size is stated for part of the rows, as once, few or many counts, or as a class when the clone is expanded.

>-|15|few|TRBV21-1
CASSKKEGHSYEQYF
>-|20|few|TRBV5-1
CASSLRAGTESGASAYEQYF
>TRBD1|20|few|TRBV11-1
CASSLVSRRDRVRPTGELFF
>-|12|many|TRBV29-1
CSVHRVNTEAFF
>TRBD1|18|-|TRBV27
CASSLSLQGALSTDTQYF
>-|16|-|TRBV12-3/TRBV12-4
CASSWGGGTPRGAQHF
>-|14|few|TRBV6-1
CASLTGTNTGELFF
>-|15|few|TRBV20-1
CSANRQDIYNQPQHF
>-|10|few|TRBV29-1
CSSGGLEQFF
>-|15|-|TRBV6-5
CASSYGLGDNSPLHF
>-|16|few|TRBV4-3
CASSLRARNGPYEQYF
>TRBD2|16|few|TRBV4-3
CASSQDSGGTIGEQYF
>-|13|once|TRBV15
CATAAGRATEAFF
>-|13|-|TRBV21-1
CASSNLWGYGYTF
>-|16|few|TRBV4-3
CASSQDPKDRNTEAFF
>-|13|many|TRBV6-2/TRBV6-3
CASSYSDGPEAFF
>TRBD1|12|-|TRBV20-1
CSAADRGYEQYF
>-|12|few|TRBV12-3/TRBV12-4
CASSYTLSPLHF
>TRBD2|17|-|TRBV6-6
CASSYGLAGGRELEQFF
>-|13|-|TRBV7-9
CASSPGTYSPLHF
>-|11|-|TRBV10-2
CASGYWDGYTF
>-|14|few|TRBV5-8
CASASGTADSPLHF
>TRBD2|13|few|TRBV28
CASSLWGGNEQFF
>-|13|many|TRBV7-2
CASSLTPSGEQFF
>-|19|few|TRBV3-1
CASSPLYYGPAKGNTEAFF
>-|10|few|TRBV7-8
CASSLQGIPF
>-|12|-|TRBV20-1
CSAQGSGETQYF
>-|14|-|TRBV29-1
CSVEDRGQGETQYF
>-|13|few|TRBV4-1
CASSQVVFETQYF
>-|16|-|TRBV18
CASSPLQGGAKNIQYF
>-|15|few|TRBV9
CASSLRQVQADEQFF
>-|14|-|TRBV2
CASEPEATNEKLFF
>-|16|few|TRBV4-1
CASSQGTVLSTDTQYF
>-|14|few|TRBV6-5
CASSSAGLLYEQYF
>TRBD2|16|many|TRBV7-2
CASSLGVAGGADTQYF
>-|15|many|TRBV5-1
CASSLLASETGELFF
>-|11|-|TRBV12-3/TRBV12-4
CASSLGVRAFF
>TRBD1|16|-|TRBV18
CASSPTDRGKYNEQFF
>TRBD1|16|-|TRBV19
CASSIPQGANGQPQHF
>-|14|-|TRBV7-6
CASSFTQDGDGYTF
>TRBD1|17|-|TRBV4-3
CASSPSRGTGAENEQFF
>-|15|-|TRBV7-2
CASSPNGGFRDTQYF
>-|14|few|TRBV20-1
CSASHGQGPHGYTF
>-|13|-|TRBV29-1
CSVGLRGTDTQYF
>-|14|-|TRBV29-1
CSVNRGMGGETQYF
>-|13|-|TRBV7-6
CASSAQVADTQYF
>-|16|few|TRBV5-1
CASSSSPAGGETEAFF
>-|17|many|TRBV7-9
CASSLAGVGRVDSPLHF
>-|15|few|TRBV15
CATSSGTASGNTIYF